This T cell receptor (beta chain) was sequenced in a study of T cells expressing NK-cell markers. Study information: The TCR beta repertoires originated in sorted CD3+CD56+NKG2C+, CD3+CD56+NKG2C- and CD3+CD56-NKG2C+ T cells. One of the eight sequenced donors was seronegative, whereas the other seven were HCMV-seropositive.

On this clonotype itself: What it binds is not known.

General study points: Of the CD8+ T cells in more than five donors, about 1.0-7.5% belonged to dominant NKG2C+ clonotypes.

TCRdb reprocessed the 5' RACE reads and keeps a single row for each CDR3 protein, giving no DNA. The sample has roughly 390,000 distinct CDR3 sequences, and its top ten clones hold roughly 5.2%. This CDR3 spans 15 amino acids. In germline, CDR1 is SGHRS, CDR2 YFSETQ. The gene calls are TRBV5-1 and TRBJ2-5; the D call of TRBD1 rests on TCRdb alone, since no DNA is present to check it. The clonotype comes from a man aged 18-75 years in good health. The sample consisted of blood T cells: a sorted CD56 or NKG2C T cell subset, CD4+ or CD8+ T cells, or bulk PBMC T cells (not recorded which). The CDR3 is CASSLGPQRGETQYF.